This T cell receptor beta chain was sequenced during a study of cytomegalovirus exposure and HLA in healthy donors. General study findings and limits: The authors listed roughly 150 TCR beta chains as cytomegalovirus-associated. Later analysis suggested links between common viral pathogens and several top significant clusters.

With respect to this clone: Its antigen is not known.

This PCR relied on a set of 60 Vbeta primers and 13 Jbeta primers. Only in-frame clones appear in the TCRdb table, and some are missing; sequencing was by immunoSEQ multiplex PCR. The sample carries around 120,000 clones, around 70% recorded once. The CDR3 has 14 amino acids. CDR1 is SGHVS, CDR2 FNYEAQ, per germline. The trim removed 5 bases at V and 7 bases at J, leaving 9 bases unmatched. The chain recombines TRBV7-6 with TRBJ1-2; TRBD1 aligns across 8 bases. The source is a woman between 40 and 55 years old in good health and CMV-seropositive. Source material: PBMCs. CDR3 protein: CASSPGQGVFGYTF. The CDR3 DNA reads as TGTGCCAGCAGCCCTGGACAGGGAGTGTTTGGCTACACCTTC. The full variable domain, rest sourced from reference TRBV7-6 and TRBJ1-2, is GAGVSQSPRYKVTKRGQDVALRCDPISGHVSLYWYRQALGQGPEFLTYFNYEAQQDKSGLPNDRFSAERPEGSISTLTIQRTEQRDSAMYRCASSPGQGVFGYTFGSGTRLTVV.